A selection of T cell receptor beta chains follows, all from one sample in a study of cytomegalovirus exposure and HLA in healthy donors. Sequencing used immunoSEQ multiplex PCR; TCRdb keeps in-frame clones, though not all of them. The sample consists of around 160,000 clones, over 75% of them appearing once. The sequenced sample consisted of PBMCs. The receptors shown here come from a man aged 45 to 65 in good health and CMV-seropositive. The CDR3 runs from the conserved cysteine through the conserved F or W. Fields, in order: clone size, V gene, D gene, J gene, CDR3 DNA, CDR3 protein. D genes are given only for firm matches. Size is omitted from some rows. Given values are once, few, many or a class for expanded clones.

>once|TRBV30|TRBD2|TRBJ2-4
TGTGCCTGGAGTCGGAATAGCGGGGGGATTGGGGCCAAAAACATTCAGTACTTC
CAWSRNSGGIGAKNIQYF
>few|TRBV5-1|TRBD1|TRBJ2-1
TGCGCCAGCAGCTTGGGACAGGGGTCCTACAATGAGCAGTTCTTC
CASSLGQGSYNEQFF
>.|TRBV27|TRBD1|TRBJ2-7
TGTGCCAGCAGTTTAACTCATCCGGGACAGGGTTACGAGCAGTACTTC
CASSLTHPGQGYEQYF
>.|TRBV27|TRBD1|TRBJ1-2
TGTGCCAGCAGTTCGATCCGGGACAGGGATCATGGCTACACCTTC
CASSSIRDRDHGYTF
>.|TRBV28|.|TRBJ1-2
TGTGCCAGCAGTTTGACAGCTAACTATGGCTACACCTTC
CASSLTANYGYTF
>.|TRBV28|.|TRBJ1-5
TGTGCCAGCTCTATGGCCGGGAACAATCAGCCCCAGCATTTT
CASSMAGNNQPQHF
>.|TRBV2|.|TRBJ2-5
TGTGCCAGCGTAGTTGAGCAGTCCGGGGAGACCCAGTACTTC
CASVVEQSGETQYF
>.|TRBV6-4|TRBD1|TRBJ1-2
TGTGCCAGCTCCACCTCGACAGGGTCGTATGGCTACACCTTC
CASSTSTGSYGYTF
>once|TRBV9|TRBD2|TRBJ2-5
TGTGCCAGCAGCCCCCTAGCGGGGGCCCTCCAAGAGACCCAGTACTTC
CASSPLAGALQETQYF
>.|TRBV19|.|TRBJ2-1
TGTGCCAGTAGTACCGGACTTCGCTCCTACAATGAGCAGTTCTTC
CASSTGLRSYNEQFF
>.|TRBV27|TRBD1|TRBJ1-1
TGTGCCAGCAGTTTCTCAGGGGGAGGCCCGGAAGCTTTCTTT
CASSFSGGGPEAFF
>.|TRBV9|TRBD1|TRBJ2-1
TGTGCCAGCAGCGGGCATGGGACAGGGGGTGGCAATGAGCAGTTCTTC
CASSGHGTGGGNEQFF
>.|TRBV5-1|.|TRBJ2-7
TGCGCCAGCAGCTCTCTGACAGGCTCCTACGAGCAGTACTTC
CASSSLTGSYEQYF
>.|TRBV29-1|.|TRBJ2-2
TGCAGCGTTGAGGTAGTTTCCACCGGGGAGCTGTTTTTT
CSVEVVSTGELFF
>.|TRBV28|.|TRBJ1-2
TGTGCCAGCATAGACGGCGGAGCTAACTATGGCTACACCTTC
CASIDGGANYGYTF
>.|TRBV5-1|TRBD2|TRBJ2-7
TGCGCCAGCAGGGATATTGCGGGACTAGCGGGGGTTTTCTCCTACGAGCAGTACTTC
CASRDIAGLAGVFSYEQYF
>.|TRBV10-3|.|TRBJ1-1
TGTGCCATCAGTGAGATCGCGGGCACTGAAGCTTTCTTT
CAISEIAGTEAFF
>.|TRBV11-3|TRBD2|TRBJ2-1
TGTGCCAGCAGTTCGGGACTAGCGGGGGGAGACAGCTCCTACAATGAGCAGTTCTTC
CASSSGLAGGDSSYNEQFF
>few|TRBV6-6|TRBD1|TRBJ1-2
TGTGCCAGCAACCCCGAAGGGGGCCCGAGAGACTATGGCTACACCTTC
CASNPEGGPRDYGYTF
>.|TRBV9|.|TRBJ2-7
TGTGCCAGCAGCGTAGCAGGTGACAGCCTAGTGGAGCAGTACTTC
CASSVAGDSLVEQYF
>few|TRBV7-9|.|TRBJ1-1
TGTGCCAGCAGCTTAGCCATCTCACTCCAGGGGGAAGCTTTCTTT
CASSLAISLQGEAFF
>.|TRBV5-1|.|TRBJ2-1
TGCGCCAGCAGCCTACAGGGTTATGAGCAGTTCTTC
CASSLQGYEQFF
>.|TRBV4-3|TRBD2|TRBJ2-3
TGCGCCAGCAGCCAGGGGGGAGCGGGGGAACCAGATACGCAGTATTTT
CASSQGGAGEPDTQYF
>.|TRBV6-1|TRBD1|TRBJ1-2
TGTGCCAGCAGTGAAAGGGGGACAGCTAGCTATGGCTACACCTTC
CASSERGTASYGYTF
>.|TRBV4-1|.|TRBJ1-2
TGCGCCAGCGGAGGACCTAACTATGGCTACACCTTC
CASGGPNYGYTF
>.|TRBV30|TRBD1|TRBJ2-2
TGTGCCTGGGGACGAGGGGGCGCCAGCGGGGAGCTGTTTTTT
CAWGRGGASGELFF
>once|TRBV7-9|.|TRBJ1-2
TGTGCCAGCAGCTTAGTTGGACAGCTTAACTATGGCTACACCTTC
CASSLVGQLNYGYTF
>few|TRBV5-6|TRBD1|TRBJ2-1
TGTGCCAGCAGCTCAGTCGGACAGGGGAACAATGAGCAGTTCTTC
CASSSVGQGNNEQFF
>.|TRBV7-6|.|TRBJ2-1
TGTGCCAGCAGCTTAGGCAGTAGCGGCTCCTACAATGAGCAGTTCTTC
CASSLGSSGSYNEQFF
>.|TRBV4-1|TRBD1|TRBJ2-7
TGCGCCAGCAGCTACCGGGACAGGGTTTCCTACGAGCAGTACTTC
CASSYRDRVSYEQYF
>.|TRBV6-5|.|TRBJ1-3
TGTGCCAGCAGTCCCCACACTGGAAACACCATATATTTT
CASSPHTGNTIYF
>.|TRBV7-2|.|TRBJ1-2
TGTGCCAGCAGCTTTCTAATGGGACAAGATGGCTACACCTTC
CASSFLMGQDGYTF
>few|TRBV19|TRBD1|TRBJ1-1
TGTGCCAGTAGTTTGGGGACAGGCAGGGAAGAAGCTTTCTTT
CASSLGTGREEAFF
>.|TRBV6-5|TRBD1|TRBJ2-3
TGTGCCAGCAGTTACATAAGGGGGCGGTTAGATACGCAGTATTTT
CASSYIRGRLDTQYF
>.|TRBV27|TRBD2|TRBJ2-1
TGTGCCAGCAGTTTATCGGGCCACGCGGGGGGGGTTGAGCAGTTCTTC
CASSLSGHAGGVEQFF
>.|TRBV11-2|.|TRBJ2-2
TGTGCCAGCAGTTGGAAAAGGGGGAACACCGGGGAGCTGTTTTTT
CASSWKRGNTGELFF
>.|TRBV28|TRBD2|TRBJ2-1
TGTGCCAGCAGTGACCGGGGGGGGCTAAATGAGCAGTTCTTC
CASSDRGGLNEQFF